Described below is a single T cell receptor (beta chain) sequence and its context. Its matching antigen is unknown. This entry is derived from a study of cytomegalovirus exposure and HLA in healthy donors. Study conclusions and caveats: Later analysis identified several of the most significant clusters that appeared linked to common viral pathogens. Prior analysis indicated that the majority of TCR beta V segments exhibited productivity approximately 90% or approximately 30% of the time. As a later analysis revealed, the rate of TCR association differed by HLA locus, with DRB1 most and HLA-C fewest.

The CDR3 loop spans 14 amino acids. Trimming stripped 3 bases from V and 6 bases from J, with 12 bases between. Germline lookup yields CDR1 SGHTA and CDR2 FQGTGA. 60 Vbeta and 13 Jbeta primers were used in PCR. The protocol was immunoSEQ multiplex PCR, while the TCRdb copy is restricted to in-frame clones and leaves out a portion. The table includes roughly 92,000 clones, about 86% detected once. This TCR was recovered from a woman between 65 and 79 years old in good health and CMV-seropositive. This chain links TRBV7-3 with TRBJ2-1; D remains unclear. Sequencing used PBMCs. As DNA, the CDR3 is TGTGCCAGCAGCTTGCCTGACCGGAGCAATGAGCAGTTCTTC. It translates to CASSLPDRSNEQFF.